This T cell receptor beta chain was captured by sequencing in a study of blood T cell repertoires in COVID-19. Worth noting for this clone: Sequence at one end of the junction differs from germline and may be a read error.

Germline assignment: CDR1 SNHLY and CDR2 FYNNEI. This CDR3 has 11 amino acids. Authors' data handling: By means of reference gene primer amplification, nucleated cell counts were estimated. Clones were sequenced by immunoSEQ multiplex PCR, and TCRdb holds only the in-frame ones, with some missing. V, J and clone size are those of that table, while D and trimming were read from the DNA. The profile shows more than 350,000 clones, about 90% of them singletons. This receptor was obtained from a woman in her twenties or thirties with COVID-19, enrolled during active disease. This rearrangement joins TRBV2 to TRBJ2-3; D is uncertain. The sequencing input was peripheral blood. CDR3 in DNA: TGTGCCAGCAGTGAACTTGGCGGCCGATCTTTT. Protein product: CASSELGGRSF.